The present TCR beta chain was sequenced within a study of early T cells in non-severe SARS-CoV-2 infection. As for the study in general: Bulk RNA isolated from unsorted whole blood underwent sequencing; chains were not paired. Study-level points and caveats: Lookups in VDJdb leaned toward anti-spike CD8 responses and missed private and CD4 specificities.

This clonotype has only a few counts. The antigen is undetermined. The library protocol tagged individual cDNA molecules with unique molecular identifiers. TCRdb re-derived calls from the 5' RACE reads in MiXCR, one entry per CDR3 protein. Here the sample spans 65,000 to 85,000 distinct CDR3 sequences, less than 12% being singletons. V lost 2 bases and J lost 5; bases outside the gene matches: 10. CDR3 length: 16 residues. CDR1 is SGHTA, CDR2 FQGNSA, per germline. The starting material was whole blood, obtained at baseline. This clonotype was obtained from an adult who was a healthcare worker with PCR-confirmed SARS-CoV-2 infection or an uninfected control (not recorded which). The chain joins TRBV7-2 to TRBJ2-5; 8 nucleotides line up with TRBD1. CDR3 in DNA: TGTGCCAGCAGCTTAATCAGGGGGCTGGGTTATGAGACCCAGTACTTC. It translates to CASSLIRGLGYETQYF. The full variable domain, rest sourced from reference TRBV7-2 and TRBJ2-5, is GAGVSQSPSNKVTEKGKDVELRCDPISGHTALYWYRQSLGQGLEFLIYFQGNSAPDKSGLPSDRFSAERTGGSVSTLTIQRTQQEDSAVYLCASSLIRGLGYETQYFGPGTRLLVL.